These 26 T cell receptor beta chains were sequenced from one sample in a study of T cells in localized non-small cell lung cancer. Some clones are missing from TCRdb's copy, which holds only in-frame ones; the method was immunoSEQ multiplex PCR. Seen here are about 40,000 clones, around 81% observed once, and the top ten hold roughly 7.3%. This specimen consisted of peripheral blood mononuclear cells, obtained before any cancer treatment. Receptors originate from a male donor aged 60 or older with stage II lung adenocarcinoma.

V and J are TRBV4-1 and TRBJ2-7; 7 bases fit TRBD1. The CDR3 has 15 residues. Germline trimming cut 2 bases from V and 1 base from J; bases unmatched to any gene: 5. Germline V CDR1 and CDR2: MGHRA, YSYEKL. CDR3 DNA sequence: TGCGCCAGCAGCCAACCCGGGACAGCTTCCTACGAGCAGTACTTC. Amino acids: CASSQPGTASYEQYF.

This clone came up a few times. This rearrangement joins TRBV29-1 to TRBJ2-7; 9 bases line up with TRBD1. Germline CDR1 is SQVTM and CDR2 is ANQGSEA. Unmatched junction bases numbered 6, after V lost 6 bases and J lost 3 bases. The CDR3 sequence is 13 residues long. CDR3 sequence: CSVGQGTGYEQYF. The DNA for the CDR3 is TGCAGCGTGGGACAGGGTACAGGCTACGAGCAGTACTTC.

V is TRBV6-6 and J is TRBJ2-7; TRBD2 is a possible D gene (5 bases). This CDR3 is 14 amino acids long. V lost 2 bases and J lost 6, with 14 bases in between. Germline V gene sequence: CDR1 MNHNY, CDR2 SVGAGI (reference sequence). The CDR3 sequence: CASSYGVGVFEQYF. CDR3 bases: TGTGCCAGCAGTTACGGGGTGGGAGTTTTCGAGCAGTACTTC.

V usage is TRBV27 and J usage is TRBJ2-2; 8 bases agree with TRBD2. Losses at the gene ends were 6 bases for V and 4 bases for J; bases not matched to a gene: 7. Germline V CDR1 and CDR2: MNHEY, SMNVEV (reference sequence). This CDR3 comprises 15 residues. The CDR3 loop reads CASSLRAGGTGELFF. The CDR3 DNA sequence: TGTGCCAGCAGCCTGAGGGCGGGAGGCACCGGGGAGCTGTTTTTT.

This chain uses TRBV7-2 with TRBJ2-5, with TRBD2 identical over 8 bases. The J segment lost 1 base and the V segment lost 5 bases, leaving 6 bases of the junction unmatched. Germline values: CDR1 SGHTA, CDR2 FQGNSA. CDR3 size: 15 residues. The CDR3 reads CASSPLAGTQETQYF. The CDR3 coding sequence is TGTGCCAGCAGCCCTCTAGCGGGTACCCAAGAGACCCAGTACTTC.

V is TRBV19 and J is TRBJ2-7; 16 nucleotides line up with TRBD2. The V and J ends lost 5 bases and 2 bases, in that order; junction bases with no gene match: 12. The germline CDR1 and CDR2 sequences are LNHDA and SQIVND (reference sequence). CDR3 size: 19 residues. CDR3 coding DNA: TGTGCCAGTAGTCTGAGACCCGGGACTAGCGGGAGGGTCCCCTACGAGCAGTACTTC. Protein sequence: CASSLRPGTSGRVPYEQYF.

This rearrangement joins TRBV10-3 to TRBJ2-5, with D uncertain. CDR1 is ENHRY, CDR2 SYGVKD, per germline. This CDR3 is built from 14 residues. Trimming removed 3 bases from V and 2 bases from J, with 10 bases in between. The CDR3 loop reads CAISDLGWQETQYF. As DNA, the CDR3 is TGTGCCATCAGTGATTTAGGGTGGCAAGAGACCCAGTACTTC.

This chain links TRBV21-1 with TRBJ1-1. TRBV21-1 is recorded as a pseudogene. The CDR3 has 12 residues. CDR3 region: CASSKGGTEAFF. The CDR3, as DNA: TGTGCCAGCAGCAAAGGCGGAACTGAAGCTTTCTTT.

The CDR3 region is CASSWTEGNTEAFF. The CDR3 DNA follows: TGCGCCAGCAGCTGGACGGAAGGGAACACTGAAGCTTTCTTT. V usage is TRBV5-1 and J usage is TRBJ1-1; D is unclear. The V and J ends lost 3 bases and 1 base respectively, with 10 bases between them. The CDR3 is made up of 14 amino acids. Germline lookup yields CDR1 SGHRS and CDR2 YFSETQ.

The chain carries TRBV2 and TRBJ1-1; no clear D gene. Germline-derived CDR1 and CDR2 are SNHLY and FYNNEI. V lost 10 bases and J 1 base, leaving 16 bases between the germline ends. This CDR3 contains 14 residues. CDR3: CATSNDYQNTEAFF. The CDR3 DNA follows: TGTGCCACCTCGAACGATTATCAGAACACTGAAGCTTTCTTT.

The chain combines TRBV18 with TRBJ1-1; 8 bases fit TRBD1. J lost 8 bases, V lost 3 bases, and 2 bases had no gene match. CDR3 length: 12 amino acids. Per germline, CDR1 KGHSH and CDR2 LQKENI. CDR3: CASSPDRGEAFF. The CDR3 DNA is TGTGCCAGCTCACCCGACAGGGGAGAAGCTTTCTTT. The entire variable domain, with the rest obtained from reference TRBV18 and TRBJ1-1, is as follows: NAGVMQNPRHLVRRRGQEARLRCSPMKGHSHVYWYRQLPEEGLKFMVYLQKENIIDESGMPKERFSAEFPKEGPSILRIQQVVRGDSAAYFCASSPDRGEAFFGQGTRLTVV.

A note on this clone: This sample also contains other DNA sequences that code for the same CDR3. The chain is built from TRBV5-5 and TRBJ1-5; no reliable D call. V was trimmed by 2 bases and J by 5 bases, leaving 8 bases between them. The CDR3 is 13 amino acids. Per the germline V gene, CDR1 is SGHKS and CDR2 is YYEKEE (reference sequence). In nucleotides, the CDR3 is TGTGCCAGCAGCTTATTATGGGATCAGCCCCAGCATTTT. It yields the protein CASSLLWDQPQHF.

The rearrangement links TRBV7-6 to TRBJ2-1; no firm D call. V lost 1 base and J lost 10, with 5 bases in between. The CDR3 loop spans 11 amino acids. Germline CDR1 and CDR2: SGHVS and FNYEAQ. The CDR3 loop reads CASSLGGEQFF. CDR3 DNA: TGTGCCAGCAGCTTAGGTGGGGAGCAGTTCTTC. Full variable domain (missing parts from reference TRBV7-6 and TRBJ2-1): GAGVSQSPRYKVTKRGQDVALRCDPISGHVSLYWYRQALGQGPEFLTYFNYEAQQDKSGLPNDRFSAERPEGSISTLTIQRTEQRDSAMYRCASSLGGEQFFGPGTRLTVL.

The chain couples TRBV28 to TRBJ1-4; 8 positions agree with TRBD1. V lost 6 bases and J lost 10; bases outside the gene matches: 7. CDR3 length: 13 amino acids. CDR1 is MDHEN, CDR2 SYDVKM, per germline. CDR3 loop: CASSTRTGGKLFF. Written as DNA, the CDR3 is TGTGCCAGCAGCACAAGAACAGGGGGAAAACTGTTTTTT. Filled out from reference TRBV28 and TRBJ1-4, the complete variable domain reads DVKVTQSSRYLVKRTGEKVFLECVQDMDHENMFWYRQDPGLGLRLIYFSYDVKMKEKGDIPEGYSVSREKKERFSLILESASTNQTSMYLCASSTRTGGKLFFGSGTQLSVL.

This clone was counted once. This sequence joins TRBV4-2 and TRBJ1-4, with D possibly matching TRBD1 (5 bases). Germline V gives CDR1 LGHNA, CDR2 YNFKEQ. This CDR3 has 16 residues. The V and J ends lost 0 bases and 4 bases respectively, with 12 bases between them. The CDR3 bases are TGTGCCAGCAGCCAAGAGAGGGGAGGCATTAATGAAAAACTGTTTTTT. Its protein product is CASSQERGGINEKLFF.

The chain couples TRBV7-2 to TRBJ2-2, with 7 bases that match TRBD2. The V gene end was trimmed by 5 bases and the J gene end by 7 bases; junction bases not matched to a gene: 7. The germline V gene encodes CDR1 SGHTA and CDR2 FQGNSA. CDR3 size: 14 residues. In nucleotides, the CDR3 is TGTGCCAGCAGCCAACTAGCGTTGAGCGGGGAGCTGTTTTTT. It is translated as CASSQLALSGELFF.

This clone was detected once. J is TRBJ2-2 and V is TRBV6-4, with D perhaps matching TRBD2 (6 bases). This CDR3 is 15 amino acids long. The germline V and J ends were trimmed by 4 bases and 2 bases, with 11 bases remaining between them. The germline gives CDR1 MRHNA, CDR2 SNTAGT. The CDR3 DNA reads as TGTGCCAGCAGTGCAACCGGGACTAACACCGGGGAGCTGTTTTTT. Protein sequence: CASSATGTNTGELFF.

The chain recombines TRBV6-6 with TRBJ1-1; D gene ambiguous. V gave up 7 bases and J gave up 1 base, with 10 bases separating them. CDR1 MNHNY and CDR2 SVGAGI come from the germline V gene (reference sequence). The CDR3 totals 13 residues. The CDR3 reads CASTSVWNTEAFF. CDR3 DNA sequence: TGTGCCAGCACCTCCGTCTGGAACACTGAAGCTTTCTTT.

The rearrangement uses TRBV7-2 and TRBJ2-1; TRBD2 might be the D (5 bases). V lost 2 bases, J lost 3 bases, and 14 bases lay in between. Germline lookup yields CDR1 SGHTA and CDR2 FQGNSA. This CDR3 spans 16 amino acids. The CDR3 region is CASSLTAGTFYNEQFF. CDR3 bases: TGTGCCAGCAGCTTAACGGCGGGTACCTTCTACAATGAGCAGTTCTTC.

This sequence joins TRBV25-1 and TRBJ1-1; D not certain. The germline V gene encodes CDR1 MGHDK and CDR2 SYGVNS. The CDR3 covers 15 residues. The ends were cut back, 3 bases at V and 0 bases at J, with 11 bases in the middle. The CDR3: CASSDLDGMNTEAFF. Written as DNA, the CDR3 is TGTGCCAGCAGTGACCTTGATGGCATGAACACTGAAGCTTTCTTT.

This chain joins TRBV18 and TRBJ2-1; 10 bases map to TRBD2. Germline loops: CDR1 KGHSH, CDR2 LQKENI. The junction had 5 bases not matched to a gene; V was cut back by 1 base and J by 5 bases. This CDR3 region has 16 residues. The CDR3 DNA reads TGTGCCAGCTCACCACTCGCTAGCGGGAGAAACAATGAGCAGTTCTTC. It translates to CASSPLASGRNNEQFF.

This clone was seen more than once but under ten times. The CDR3 protein is CAISGNPGTEAFF. The CDR3 coding sequence is TGTGCCATCAGTGGAAATCCGGGCACTGAAGCTTTCTTT. The chain employs TRBV10-3 and TRBJ1-1; D is undetermined. Germline V CDR1 and CDR2: ENHRY, SYGVKD. The CDR3 has 13 residues. Trimming cost V 4 bases and J 4 bases, with 10 bases left between them.

The chain joins TRBV25-1 to TRBJ2-5; 8 bases agree with TRBD1. Trimming removed 3 bases from V and 9 bases from J; junction bases left unmatched: 6. Germline CDR1 MGHDK, CDR2 SYGVNS. The CDR3 sequence is 13 residues long. The CDR3 spells CASSDHRGVSQYF. CDR3 bases: TGTGCCAGCAGTGATCACAGGGGGGTGTCCCAGTACTTC.

This chain uses TRBV5-1 with TRBJ1-1; 8 positions agree with TRBD1. Germline loops: CDR1 SGHRS, CDR2 YFSETQ. CDR3 length: 16 residues. The ends lost 1 base at V and 1 base at J; junction bases unmatched: 6. CDR3: CASSLRTGGGNTEAFF. The CDR3, as DNA: TGCGCCAGCAGCTTGAGAACAGGGGGTGGGAACACTGAAGCTTTCTTT.

The DNA of the CDR3 is TGCGCCAGCAGCTTGTCCTCAGGAAACACCATATATTTT. This gives the protein CASSLSSGNTIYF. J is TRBJ1-3 and V is TRBV5-1; no firm D call. The V and J ends lost 1 base and 4 bases respectively, with 6 bases between them. Germline-derived CDR1 and CDR2 are SGHRS and YFSETQ. The CDR3 extends over 13 amino acids. Drawing the rest from reference TRBV5-1 and TRBJ1-3, the complete variable domain is KAGVTQTPRYLIKTRGQQVTLSCSPISGHRSVSWYQQTPGQGLQFLFEYFSETQRNKGNFPGRFSGRQFSNSRSEMNVSTLELGDSALYLCASSLSSGNTIYFGEGSWLTVV.

The chain joins TRBV28 to TRBJ1-1, with TRBD1 as a possible D gene (5 bases). The ends were cut back, 2 bases at V and 0 bases at J, with 10 bases in the middle. The CDR3 totals 15 residues. Per the germline V gene, CDR1 is MDHEN and CDR2 is SYDVKM. The CDR3 nucleotides read TGTGCCAGCAGTTTAGGGGGGAACATGAACACTGAAGCTTTCTTT. It codes for CASSLGGNMNTEAFF.